This T cell receptor beta chain was observed in a study of CXCR3-negative and CXCR3-positive naive CD8 T cells. Study outcomes and limitations: TRBV-TRBJ usage matched between naive CXCR3-negative and CXCR3-positive cells but not between memory cells. CXCR3-positive naive cells had more hydrophobic TRB CDR3s than CXCR3-negative naive cells.

All CD8+ T cell subsets were sorted in triplicate at 250,000 to 300,000 cells each. Preparation of TRB cDNA libraries relied on 5' RACE carrying UMI labels. Using the 5' RACE reads, TCRdb records one entry per CDR3 protein without DNA. The sample has about 86,000 distinct CDR3 sequences; the top ten hold 0.82%. In the case of this clonotype: Its matching antigen is unknown.

The CDR3 totals 15 residues. This clonotype originated in a human donor in good health. Some clones in this sample may be carry-over from other donors' samples. Sequenced input: naive CXCR3+ CD8+ T cells from blood. The subset denotes: CD45RO-CCR7+CD27+CD95- naive CD8+ T cells expressing CXCR3 (TNR3+). The gene calls are TRBV12-3 or TRBV12-4 and TRBJ1-4. The CDR3 spells CASSLRGEGNEKLFF.